The 3 T cell receptor beta chains presented below share a single source sample, sequenced in a study of cytomegalovirus exposure and HLA in healthy donors. The PCR employed 60 Vbeta primers together with 13 Jbeta primers. Measured with immunoSEQ multiplex PCR; TCRdb has only the in-frame clones, and not every one. The sample comprises some 140,000 clones, approximately 10% of which are singletons, and about 7.5% rests with the top ten. Sample: PBMCs. These receptors originate from a woman aged 40 to 50 in good health and CMV-seropositive.

This clone occurred a few times. This sequence joins TRBV2 and TRBJ2-7; a weak D match, TRBD1 (6 bases). This CDR3 has 14 residues. Trimming took off 7 bases at V and 1 base at J, with 14 bases between the two ends. Per germline, CDR1 SNHLY and CDR2 FYNNEI. The CDR3 reads CASTRDTGSYEQYF. In DNA form, the CDR3 reads TGTGCCAGCACCCGGGACACGGGATCCTACGAGCAGTACTTC.

This clone was seen only a few times. The V gene is TRBV4-3, the J gene TRBJ2-1; 11 bases line up with TRBD2. Germline loops: CDR1 LGHNA, CDR2 YSLEER. The CDR3 loop spans 15 amino acids. Losses at the gene ends were 5 bases for V and 8 bases for J; bases not matched to a gene: 8. CDR3: CASSLGLAAWDEQFF. Written as DNA, the CDR3 is TGCGCCAGCAGCTTGGGACTAGCGGCATGGGATGAGCAGTTCTTC.

V and J are TRBV4-1 and TRBJ1-2, with TRBD1 identical over 8 bases. The V and J ends lost 4 bases and 6 bases, in that order; junction bases with no gene match: 16. The CDR3 consists of 17 residues. The V gene's germline CDR1 is MGHRA and CDR2 YSYEKL. The CDR3, as DNA: TGCGCCAGCAGCCCCAGGCTAGTCGACAGGGGAGAAAATGGCTACACCTTC. This translates into CASSPRLVDRGENGYTF.